The 7 T cell receptor beta chains presented below share a single source sample, sequenced in a study of T cell clones after liver transplantation. TCRdb's copy holds only in-frame clones and misses some; the assay was immunoSEQ multiplex PCR. The sample lists 2,000 to 2,500 clones, 20% to 25% seen once, with roughly 16% in the top ten. What these receptors recognize is not known. Sequencing of dividing CFSE-low cells from the MLR defined alloreactive TCRbeta sequences. What was sequenced was CD8+ T cells from cultured PBMCs. Every receptor here comes from a human patient who received a liver transplant. Some T cells may be graft donor cells.

This clone is termed medium-sized. This may stem from a read error, because a much larger clone lies one nucleotide away. The sample has other DNA sequences that encode this CDR3 too. The chain links TRBV11-2 to TRBJ2-6; 9 bases align to TRBD2. J was trimmed by 0 bases and V by 11 bases; bases with no gene match: 11. CDR3 size: 17 residues. Germline CDR1 is SGHAT and CDR2 is FQNNGV. CDR3 bases: TGTGCCCGCGGGGGGGCACAGGTTATCTCTGGGGCCAACGTCCTGACTTTC. Encoded protein: CARGGAQVISGANVLTF.

This clone has a single count. Only one base separates this from a far larger clonotype, so it likely reflects a read error. CDR3 sequence: CASSQAASGNNEQFF. DNA of the CDR3: TGCGCCAGCAGCCAAGCCGCTAGCGGGAACAATGAGCAGTTCTTC. The genes are TRBV4-1 and TRBJ2-1; 9 bases fit TRBD2. V lost 1 base, J lost 5 bases, and 3 bases stayed unmatched. The CDR3 length is 15 residues. Germline loops: CDR1 MGHRA, CDR2 YSYEKL.

There are a few counts of this clone. The chain links TRBV5-6 to TRBJ2-1; 9 positions match TRBD2. CDR3 length: 11 amino acids. V dropped 3 bases and J dropped 12; count of bases not matched to a gene: 1. Germline CDR1 reads SGHDT; CDR2 reads YYEEEE. The CDR3 bases are TGTGCCAGCAGCTGCGGGGGGGTGCAGTTCTTC. It translates to CASSCGGVQFF.

CDR3 nucleotide sequence: TGTGCCAGCAGTGCGGGGGGGGCCGGGGAGCTGTTTTTT. Translation gives CASSAGGAGELFF. The chain has TRBV9 and TRBJ2-2; TRBD2 agrees at 9 bases. CDR1 is SGDLS, CDR2 YYNGEE, per germline. The J segment lost 6 bases and the V segment lost 5 bases, leaving 2 bases of the junction unmatched. The CDR3 runs 13 residues.

This clone has a count of ten or more. A far larger clone is a single base away, which makes a read error likely. This chain joins TRBV11-2 and TRBJ2-6; a weak D match, TRBD1 (8 bases). Germline CDR1 SGHAT, CDR2 FQNNGV. The CDR3 is made up of 17 amino acids. DNA of the CDR3: TGTGCCAGCGGGGGGGGACAGGTTATCTCTGGGGCCGACGTCCTGACTTTC. It yields the protein CASGGGQVISGADVLTF.

This clone has a handful of counts. This may arise from a read error, as a much more abundant clone is one base away. The chain carries TRBV4-2 and TRBJ2-1, with 8 bases matching TRBD1. Germline-derived CDR1 and CDR2 are LGHNA and YNFKEQ. The CDR3 spans 18 residues. V shed 0 bases and J 5 bases; nucleotides not matched to a gene: 12. The CDR3 here is CASSQDPPGTGLNNEQFF. The CDR3 nucleotides are TGTGCCAGCAGCCAAGATCCCCCGGGGACAGGACTCAACAATGAGCAGTTCTTC.

Of note for this clone: With only one base between it and a far larger clone, this is likely a read error. This chain's CDR3 is CASRVGTGGGYGYTF. The DNA of the CDR3 is TGTGCCAGTAGGGTCGGGACAGGGGGTGGCTATGGCTACACCTTC. The chain carries TRBV19 and TRBJ1-2, with TRBD1 identical over 11 bases. Germline-derived CDR1 and CDR2 are LNHDA and SQIVND (reference sequence). V trimming: 6 bases; J trimming: 4 bases; junction bases outside the gene matches: 7. CDR3 length equals 15 residues. The variable domain in full, with the rest retrieved from reference TRBV19 and TRBJ1-2, is DGGITQSPKYLFRKEGQNVTLSCEQNLNHDAMYWYRQDPGQGLRLIYYSQIVNDFQKGDIAEGYSVSREKKESFPLTVTSAQKNPTAFYLCASRVGTGGGYGYTFGSGTRLTVV.